These T cell receptor beta chains were read from a single sample in a study of beta chain features in type 1 diabetes. Assay used: immunoSEQ multiplex PCR; TCRdb lists only in-frame clones, some missing. The table includes fewer than 550,000 clones, more than 9.5% detected once. Sequencing was done on a sample of naive CD4+ T cells from blood. All receptors come from a woman between 18 and 30 years old in good health. The CDR3 runs from the conserved cysteine through the conserved F or W. The D gene is left open where the match is weak. Some rows have no size entry. The others give once, few or many, or a class for an expanded clone.

clone_size d_call j_call v_call cdr3_nt cdr3_aa
. TRBD2 TRBJ2-7 TRBV9 TGTGCCAGCAGCGTAGGACTAGCGGGAGGGCCCCAGTACGAGCAGTACTTC CASSVGLAGGPQYEQYF
few . TRBJ1-2 TRBV2 TGTGCCAGCCGAGGCACTCGACAGAGTTCCTATGGCTACACCTTC CASRGTRQSSYGYTF
. . TRBJ2-7 TRBV2 TGTGCCAGCATGTGGAGCGGGTCCTTCTACGAGCAGTACTTC CASMWSGSFYEQYF
. . TRBJ2-1 TRBV7-2 TGTGCCACCCGGATGTACAATGAGCAGTTCTTC CATRMYNEQFF
. . TRBJ1-2 TRBV2 TGTGCCAGCACTACCACAGGGACGGCTGGCTACACCTTC CASTTTGTAGYTF
few . TRBJ2-7 TRBV4-3 TGCGCCAGCAGCCAATCTCTAGCGCAAAGCTACGAGCAGTACTTC CASSQSLAQSYEQYF
few . TRBJ1-6 TRBV7-2 TGTGCCAGCAGCCACGCCAATTCACCCCTCCACTTT CASSHANSPLHF
. . TRBJ1-1 TRBV9 TGTGCCAGCAGCGTAGCTACGGCAGCTGAAGCTTTCTTT CASSVATAAEAFF
. . TRBJ2-1 TRBV20-1 TGCAGTGCTAGGGAGTACAATGAGCAGTTCTTC CSAREYNEQFF
few TRBD1 TRBJ2-6 TRBV7-2 TGTGCCAGCAGCTGGGACAGGGCCTCTGGGGCCAACGTCCTGACTTTC CASSWDRASGANVLTF
. . TRBJ2-5 TRBV29-1 TGCAGCGTTGAAGGAGGCGAGGGTCTGAGGATGGAGACCCAGTACTTC CSVEGGEGLRMETQYF
few . TRBJ1-1 TRBV5-4 TGTGCCAGCAGCTTGGACTTTCACACTGAAGCTTTCTTT CASSLDFHTEAFF
. . TRBJ2-6 TRBV28 TGTGCCAGCAGGACAGATGGGGCCAACGTCCTGACTTTC CASRTDGANVLTF
. . TRBJ2-5 TRBV4-1 TGCGCCAGCAGCCAAGAAGTTAGGGGCACCAGAGAGACCCAGTACTTC CASSQEVRGTRETQYF
few . TRBJ2-7 TRBV9 TGTGCCAGTTGCAGGGAAACCGAGGGGGACGAGCAGTACTTC CASCRETEGDEQYF
. . TRBJ2-1 TRBV4-2 TGTGCCAGCAGCCGATCCGGGGCTAGTTCTGAGCAGTTCTTC CASSRSGASSEQFF
few . TRBJ1-6 TRBV7-9 TGTGCCAGCGGGGGGACACCCCTCCACTTT CASGGTPLHF
few . TRBJ2-1 TRBV14 TGTGCCAGCAGCCATGGATTTGAGCAGTTCTTC CASSHGFEQFF
few TRBD2 TRBJ2-7 TRBV7-8 TGTGCCAGCAGCCCGGGACTAGCGGGAGCCGAGCAGTACTTC CASSPGLAGAEQYF
few . TRBJ1-1 TRBV5-4 TGTGCCAGCAGCTTGGACTGGAACACTGAAGCTTTCTTT CASSLDWNTEAFF
. . TRBJ1-1 TRBV28 TGTGCCAGTTCCTCAACAGGACTGAACACTGAAGCTTTCTTT CASSSTGLNTEAFF
. . TRBJ1-2 TRBV5-1 TGCGCCAGCAACCTCTTGACAGGAGCCTATGGCTACACCTTC CASNLLTGAYGYTF
few . TRBJ1-2 TRBV29-1 TGCAGCGTTGATCGGGGAGCTTATGGCTACACCTTC CSVDRGAYGYTF
. . TRBJ2-3 TRBV30 TGTGCCTGGAGTGTCTACGTGGATACGCAGTATTTT CAWSVYVDTQYF